Listed here are 27 T cell receptor beta chains from one sample, sequenced in a study of blood T cell repertoires in COVID-19. The table came from immunoSEQ multiplex PCR; TCRdb's copy has only in-frame clones and leaves some out. The repertoire includes 150,000 to 170,000 clones, 85% of them detected once, and less than 10% sits in the top ten. The specimen was peripheral blood. The source of these receptors is a woman in her sixties with COVID-19, enrolled during active disease.

This chain connects TRBV5-1 to TRBJ1-2, with TRBD1 matching 8 bases. This CDR3 comprises 16 residues. With 1 base clipped from V and 3 bases from J, the junction kept 8 bases outside the gene matches. Germline values: CDR1 SGHRS, CDR2 YFSETQ. CDR3 protein: CASSLSGQGGDYGYTF. The CDR3 DNA reads TGCGCCAGCAGCTTGTCTGGACAGGGAGGGGACTATGGCTACACCTTC.

This clone came up once. The CDR3 is CASKRQSSYEQYV. CDR3 nucleotide sequence: TGTGCCAGCAAAAGACAGAGCTCCTACGAGCAGTACGTC. The chain recombines TRBV6-5 with TRBJ2-7, with D maybe TRBD1 (5 bases). This CDR3 has 13 residues. Trimming removed 7 bases at V and 0 bases at J, with 10 bases between. Germline CDR1 MNHEY, CDR2 SVGAGI.

The chain couples TRBV30 to TRBJ2-6, with 8 bases lining up with TRBD1. After removal of 0 bases from V and 4 bases from J, the junction contained 17 bases not matched to a gene. The CDR3 length is 20 residues. Germline lookup yields CDR1 GTSNPN and CDR2 SVGIG (reference sequence). Here the CDR3 DNA reads TGTGCCTGGAGTGTACTTTTGGGGGTTCAGGGGGCGAGAGGGGCCAACGTCCTGACTTTC. As protein: CAWSVLLGVQGARGANVLTF.

This chain connects TRBV3-1 (or the pseudogene TRBV3-2) to TRBJ1-2; 7 positions agree with TRBD1. Germline trimming cut 4 bases from V and 3 bases from J; bases unmatched to any gene: 5. CDR3 length: 14 residues. Germline CDR1 LGHDT, CDR2 YNNKEL (reference sequence). CDR3 in DNA: TGTGCCAGCAGCCCTATACAGGGGTACTATGGCTACACCTTC. This sequence encodes CASSPIQGYYGYTF.

The J gene is TRBJ2-7, the V gene TRBV3-1 (or the pseudogene TRBV3-2); 11 nucleotides match TRBD2. There are 14 residues in the CDR3. Trimming took 4 bases from V and 2 from J; bases not matched to a gene: 1. Germline loops: CDR1 LGHDT, CDR2 YNNKEL (reference sequence). This CDR3 reads CASSRSGGAYEQYV. DNA of the CDR3: TGTGCCAGCAGCCGTAGCGGGGGGGCCTACGAGCAGTACGTC.

V is TRBV5-5 and J is TRBJ2-7, with 9 bases identical to TRBD2. The germline V gene has CDR1 SGHKS and CDR2 YYEKEE (reference sequence). V was pared by 0 bases and J by 6 bases, with 7 bases of the junction left unmatched. This CDR3 has 15 residues. In nucleotides, the CDR3 is TGTGCCAGCAGCTTGGGAATGGGACTAGCCCTCGAGCAGTACTTC. Protein: CASSLGMGLALEQYF.

Judged by abundance, this clone is medium-sized. The chain has TRBV7-8 and TRBJ1-6; TRBD1 matches 7 bases. This CDR3 has 14 amino acids. Germline CDR1 is SGHVS and CDR2 is FQNEAQ. Trimming cost V 5 bases and J 13 bases; bases outside gene matches: 11. CDR3 sequence: CASSGQPSGGPLHF. For the CDR3, the DNA is TGTGCCAGCAGCGGACAGCCCTCAGGGGGTCCCCTCCACTTT.

This chain connects TRBV11-2 to TRBJ1-5; 7 nucleotides line up with TRBD1. This CDR3 comprises 14 residues. J gave up 3 bases and V 4 bases, and 3 bases lay outside the gene matches. From germline, CDR1 is SGHAT and CDR2 FQNNGV. CDR3 bases: TGTGCCAGCAGCTACGGGACAGTCAATCAGCCCCAGCATTTT. Translated, it gives CASSYGTVNQPQHF.

The V and J genes are TRBV12-5 and TRBJ2-1, with 7 bases fitting TRBD1. Looked up from germline, CDR1 is LGHNT and CDR2 is FRNRAP. The length of the CDR3 is 17 residues. V lost 0 bases, J lost 5 bases, and 10 bases stayed unmatched. CDR3 protein: CASGLVVGTGANNEQFF. Here the CDR3 DNA reads TGTGCTAGTGGTTTGGTAGTCGGTACAGGGGCAAACAATGAGCAGTTCTTC.

A few counts support this clone. The chain has TRBV3-1 (or the pseudogene TRBV3-2) and TRBJ1-5; 9 bases match TRBD1. The germline gives CDR1 LGHDT, CDR2 YNNKEL (reference sequence). After removal of 4 bases from V and 11 bases from J, the junction contained 6 bases not matched to a gene. This CDR3 has 13 amino acids. The CDR3 protein is CASSLGQGLTQHF. The CDR3 coding sequence is TGTGCCAGCAGCCTGGGACAGGGTCTGACCCAGCATTTT.

V and J are TRBV6-1 and TRBJ2-1; 8 positions match TRBD2. The CDR3 contains 17 residues. J lost 3 bases, V lost 4 bases, and 11 bases had no gene match. CDR1 and CDR2 (germline): MNHNS, SASEGT. In DNA form, the CDR3 reads TGTGCCAGCAGTGCTCCTAGCGGGTCCCGAAACTACAATGAGCAGTTCTTC. This sequence encodes CASSAPSGSRNYNEQFF.

The chain combines TRBV29-1 with TRBJ1-1; D is undetermined. Looked up from germline, CDR1 is SQVTM and CDR2 is ANQGSEA. V was clipped by 0 bases and J by 1 base, with 12 bases between them. The CDR3 is 15 amino acids. The CDR3 coding sequence is TGCAGCGTTGAAGAAATGAGATTCGGGAACACTGAAGCTTTCTTT. This encodes CSVEEMRFGNTEAFF.

Notes on this clone: This same CDR3 is encoded by further DNA sequences in the sample. The J gene is TRBJ1-5, the V gene TRBV29-1; the D gene is possibly TRBD1 (5 bases). The germline CDR1 and CDR2 sequences are SQVTM and ANQGSEA. The CDR3 length is 14 residues. V was cut by 6 bases and J by 3 bases, with 15 bases left in between. The CDR3 DNA reads TGCAGCGTCGCGACGGGAGGGACCAATCAGCCCCAGCATTTT. It translates to CSVATGGTNQPQHF.

The chain carries TRBV7-8 and TRBJ1-6; tentatively, D is TRBD1 (6 bases). This CDR3 has 15 residues. Trimming left V 2 bases short and J 10 bases short, with 15 bases between. Germline assignment: CDR1 SGHVS and CDR2 FQNEAQ. CDR3 loop: CASSLSRGRGSPLHF. The CDR3 DNA follows: TGTGCCAGCAGCTTAAGTCGGGGCAGGGGATCACCCCTCCACTTT.

The CDR3: CASSHRDSNSPLHF. Here the CDR3 DNA reads TGTGCCAGCAGCCATCGGGACAGTAATTCACCCCTCCACTTT. The chain joins TRBV14 to TRBJ1-6; TRBD1 aligns across 7 bases. The V segment lost 3 bases and the J segment 6 bases; nucleotides outside the gene matches: 2. This CDR3 comprises 14 residues. Per the germline V gene, CDR1 is SGHDN and CDR2 is FVKESK. The full variable domain, its missing parts supplied by reference TRBV14 and TRBJ1-6, is EAGVTQFPSHSVIEKGQTVTLRCDPISGHDNLYWYRRVMGKEIKFLLHFVKESKQDESGMPNNRFLAERTGGTYSTLKVQPAELEDSGVYFCASSHRDSNSPLHFGNGTRLTVT.

V gene TRBV5-1 combines with J gene TRBJ2-7; D call uncertain. V lost 1 base to trimming and J lost 7 bases, with 6 bases between them. Germline V lookup: CDR1 SGHRS, CDR2 YFSETQ. CDR3 length: 11 amino acids. The CDR3: CASSLSEEQYF. CDR3 nucleotides: TGCGCCAGCAGCTTGTCGGAGGAGCAGTACTTC.

The gene calls are TRBV13 and TRBJ1-2; D call uncertain. The CDR3 runs 13 residues. Trimming took off 1 base at V and 6 bases at J, with 9 bases between the two ends. Germline CDR1 reads PRHDT; CDR2 reads FYEKMQ (reference sequence). The CDR3 is CASSLASRDGYTF. CDR3 bases: TGTGCCAGCAGCTTAGCGTCGAGGGATGGCTACACCTTC.

The J gene is TRBJ1-1, the V gene TRBV27, with unresolved D. V was cut by 3 bases and J by 6 bases, with 8 bases left in between. Germline V CDR1 and CDR2: MNHEY, SMNVEV (reference sequence). CDR3 size: 12 residues. The CDR3 reads CASSFIGAEAFF. CDR3 nucleotide sequence: TGTGCCAGCAGTTTTATCGGGGCTGAAGCTTTCTTT.

This clone was detected only once. This chain connects TRBV18 to TRBJ1-1; D is unresolved. The V end lost 0 bases, the J end lost 9 bases, and 23 bases lay between the germline ends. This CDR3 has 17 amino acids. CDR1 and CDR2 from the germline V gene are KGHSH and LQKENI. CDR3: CASSPPESTARLVQAFF. The DNA of the CDR3 is TGTGCCAGCTCACCACCCGAATCCACCGCGAGGCTAGTGCAAGCTTTCTTT.

The chain carries TRBV25-1 and TRBJ1-4; a possible D gene is TRBD1 (6 bases). There are 15 residues in the CDR3. Trimming stripped 1 base from V and 7 bases from J, with 13 bases between. Looked up from germline, CDR1 is MGHDK and CDR2 is SYGVNS. In DNA, the CDR3 is TGTGCCAGCAGTGAATCCCGGACAGAAGGTGAAAAACTGTTTTTT. Protein: CASSESRTEGEKLFF.

The CDR3 DNA follows: TGTGCCAGCAGGAACAGGGGGGGTGGAAACACCATATATTTT. It yields the protein CASRNRGGGNTIYF. This chain connects TRBV6-5 to TRBJ1-3; 8 bases are a match to TRBD1. The CDR3 has 14 amino acids. CDR1 is MNHEY and CDR2 is SVGAGI in the germline V gene. V was pared by 6 bases and J by 3 bases, with 4 bases of the junction left unmatched.

The genes are TRBV24-1 and TRBJ1-4; TRBD1 agrees at 7 bases. The germline CDR1 and CDR2 sequences are KGHDR and SFDVKD. This CDR3 is 17 amino acids long. Trimming at V came to 4 bases and at J to 8 bases, leaving 15 bases not matched to a gene. Here the CDR3 reads CATSEAGGYRGREKLFF. The DNA of the CDR3 is TGTGCCACCAGTGAGGCAGGGGGTTACAGGGGACGCGAAAAACTGTTTTTT.

The chain uses TRBV19 and TRBJ1-1, with D perhaps matching TRBD1 (5 bases). Germline lookup yields CDR1 LNHDA and CDR2 SQIVND (reference sequence). V lost 6 bases and J lost 5, with 19 bases in between. The CDR3 is 15 residues long. CDR3 loop: CASRLGTGRGTEAFF. CDR3 sequence (DNA): TGTGCCAGTAGGTTAGGGACTGGGAGGGGTACTGAAGCTTTCTTT.

The table lists this clone with a few counts. J is TRBJ2-5 and V is TRBV5-1; no definite D call. Trimming removed 0 bases at V and 4 bases at J, with 7 bases between. This CDR3 region has 13 residues. The germline CDR1 and CDR2 sequences are SGHRS and YFSETQ. DNA for the CDR3: TGCGCCAGCAGCTTGGCCGGTAGAGAGACCCAGTACTTC. It translates to CASSLAGRETQYF.

V and J are TRBV19 and TRBJ1-2; D is unclear. Germline CDR1 is LNHDA and CDR2 is SQIVND (reference sequence). Trimming left V 0 bases short and J 4 bases short, with 18 bases between. The CDR3 is 17 amino acids. The CDR3 region has the DNA TGTGCCAGTAGTATAGAAGCGACGGGAAGGGAGGGCTATGGCTACACCTTC. Its translation is CASSIEATGREGYGYTF.

This clone was found once. The CDR3 loop reads CASSLTAGTGRPYNEQFF. Written as DNA, the CDR3 is TGTGCCAGCAGCTTAACCGCGGGGACAGGGCGTCCCTACAATGAGCAGTTCTTC. The chain joins TRBV7-3 to TRBJ2-1; TRBD1 agrees at 9 bases. The CDR3 sequence is 18 residues long. The J segment lost 2 bases and the V segment lost 0 bases, leaving 8 bases of the junction unmatched. Germline CDR1 is SGHTA and CDR2 is FQGTGA.

The rearrangement links TRBV18 to TRBJ1-1; no clear D gene. Germline CDR1 KGHSH, CDR2 LQKENI. CDR3 length equals 14 residues. The V gene lost 2 bases and the J gene lost 4 bases, with 11 bases spanning the gap. The CDR3 is CASSPVATTTEAFF. For the CDR3, the DNA is TGTGCCAGCTCACCAGTTGCCACTACCACTGAAGCTTTCTTT.